Below, 21 T cell receptor beta chains from the same sample are listed, as sequenced in a study of cytomegalovirus exposure and HLA in healthy donors. Primers included in the PCR were 60 Vbeta and 13 Jbeta primers. Method: immunoSEQ multiplex PCR; TCRdb's copy keeps in-frame clones and lacks some. The top ten clones hold about 1.7% of a sample with some 200,000 clones, approximately 80% of them seen once. The sequenced sample was PBMCs. The receptors originated from a woman aged 18-29 years in good health and CMV-seronegative.

V and J are TRBV19 and TRBJ2-3; the D gene is possibly TRBD2 (7 bases). V gave up 8 bases and J gave up 2 bases, with 20 bases separating them. The CDR3 is 16 amino acids. The germline V gene has CDR1 LNHDA and CDR2 SQIVND (reference sequence). CDR3 nucleotide sequence: TGTGCCAGTGCTCGGGGGCCTAGCGGCCTCACAGATACGCAGTATTTT. Its protein is CASARGPSGLTDTQYF.

The J gene is TRBJ2-7, the V gene TRBV29-1, with TRBD2 identical over 8 bases. CDR3 size: 13 residues. The ends lost 1 base at V and 5 bases at J; junction bases unmatched: 4. Germline V gene data show CDR1 as SQVTM and CDR2 as ANQGSEA. Here the CDR3 reads CSVEALAGNEQYV. The CDR3 DNA reads TGCAGCGTTGAAGCGCTAGCGGGTAACGAGCAGTACGTC.

This clone showed up just a few times. The V and J genes are TRBV18 and TRBJ1-3, with TRBD1 as a possible D gene (5 bases). Germline values: CDR1 KGHSH, CDR2 LQKENI. The CDR3 consists of 15 residues. V was cut by 2 bases and J by 9 bases, with 17 bases left in between. The CDR3 DNA is TGTGCCAGCTCACCAGCGGACAATCCGAGTGGCACCATATATTTT. This gives the protein CASSPADNPSGTIYF.

This clone was counted a few times. For the CDR3, the DNA is TGTGCCAGCAGTTCCGCAGGGGGCCCGTACGAGCAGTACGTC. It translates to CASSSAGGPYEQYV. The chain employs TRBV27 and TRBJ2-7, with 8 nucleotides matching TRBD1. The length of the CDR3 is 14 residues. From germline, CDR1 is MNHEY and CDR2 SMNVEV (reference sequence). J lost 4 bases, V lost 4 bases, and 6 bases had no gene match.

V gene TRBV11-2 combines with J gene TRBJ2-3; 8 nucleotides agree with TRBD2. With 1 base clipped from V and 2 bases from J, the junction kept 8 bases outside the gene matches. Germline V CDR1 and CDR2: SGHAT, FQNNGV. The CDR3 consists of 17 residues. CDR3 DNA sequence: TGTGCCAGCAGCTTAGTCCCACTAGCGGCCTTCACAGATACGCAGTATTTT. It yields the protein CASSLVPLAAFTDTQYF.

This chain uses TRBV5-1 with TRBJ1-2, with 11 bases fitting TRBD1. The germline gives CDR1 SGHRS, CDR2 YFSETQ. This CDR3 region has 14 residues. V shed 6 bases and J 7 bases; nucleotides not matched to a gene: 8. CDR3 region: CASKSGTGGSGYTF. For the CDR3, the DNA is TGCGCCAGCAAGTCCGGGACAGGGGGAAGTGGCTACACCTTC.

This clone was seen a few times. The chain couples TRBV30 to TRBJ1-4; 7 nucleotides agree with TRBD1. The CDR3 is 12 residues long. In germline, CDR1 is GTSNPN, CDR2 SVGIG (reference sequence). J lost 10 bases, V lost 0 bases, and 2 bases had no gene match. The CDR3 region has the DNA TGTGCCTGGAGTGTGCGGGACAGAAAACTGTTTTTT. Protein product: CAWSVRDRKLFF.

This chain joins TRBV13 and TRBJ2-3, with D unclear. This CDR3 has 14 residues. V was clipped by 3 bases and J by 5 bases, with 12 bases between them. The germline gives CDR1 PRHDT, CDR2 FYEKMQ (reference sequence). This chain's CDR3 is CASSFGSPLDTQYF. CDR3 nucleotides: TGTGCCAGCAGCTTCGGTTCTCCGCTAGATACGCAGTATTTT.

Written as DNA, the CDR3 is TGTGCCAGCAGCCAGACTAGCGGGGCTAACAATGAGCAGTTCTTC. Translated: CASSQTSGANNEQFF. The chain links TRBV4-2 to TRBJ2-1; 11 bases align to TRBD2. J was trimmed by 5 bases and V by 3 bases; bases with no gene match: 3. This CDR3 comprises 15 residues. Germline-derived CDR1 and CDR2 are LGHNA and YNFKEQ.

The chain combines TRBV7-9 with TRBJ1-2; D is perhaps TRBD1 (5 bases). Germline lookup yields CDR1 SEHNR and CDR2 FQNEAQ (reference sequence). This CDR3 contains 17 residues. Trimming took off 3 bases at V and 1 base at J, with 18 bases between the two ends. The CDR3 DNA sequence: TGTGCCAGCAGCTTTGTTTGGACACCCCTAAGTAACTATGGCTACACCTTC. Protein product: CASSFVWTPLSNYGYTF. The full variable domain, in which reference TRBV7-9 and TRBJ1-2 provide the parts outside the CDR3, is DTGVSQNPRHKITKRGQNVTFRCDPISEHNRLYWYRQTLGQGPEFLTYFQNEAQLEKSRLLSDRFSAERPKGSFSTLEIQRTEQGDSAMYLCASSFVWTPLSNYGYTFGSGTRLTVV.

About this clone: One end of the junction varies from germline; a read error may be responsible. The chain has TRBV7-9 and TRBJ1-1; D gene unclear. Germline V gene data show CDR1 as SEHNR and CDR2 as FQNEAQ (reference sequence). The CDR3 is made up of 12 amino acids. CDR3 DNA: TGTTCCAGCAGCTTAGGAGAGGGCCCCCCTTTCTTT. Protein sequence: CSSSLGEGPPFF.

The chain couples TRBV20-1 to TRBJ2-3, with D possibly matching TRBD2 (5 bases). Trimming pared 7 bases from V and 8 bases from J, leaving 13 bases between. CDR1 and CDR2 (germline): DFQATT, SNEGSKA (reference sequence). The CDR3 runs to 11 residues. CDR3 region: CSGLREITQYF. The CDR3 DNA follows: TGCAGTGGCCTTCGGGAAATTACGCAGTATTTT.

This clone was seen a few times. V usage is TRBV6-5 and J usage is TRBJ1-1; D is ambiguous. Germline V gene sequence: CDR1 MNHEY, CDR2 SVGAGI. The length of the CDR3 is 14 residues. Trimming took off 2 bases at V and 0 bases at J, with 7 bases between the two ends. The CDR3 here is CASSYAGVNTEAFF. The CDR3 DNA follows: TGTGCCAGCAGTTACGCAGGTGTGAACACTGAAGCTTTCTTT.

This rearrangement joins TRBV30 to TRBJ2-1, with a tentative D call TRBD2 (5 bases). The CDR3 extends over 15 amino acids. Germline assignment: CDR1 GTSNPN and CDR2 SVGIG (reference sequence). Between the trimmed V and J ends, which lost 2 bases and 7 bases, there was a span of 18 bases. CDR3 protein: CAWSRELVAQNEQFF. Written as DNA, the CDR3 is TGTGCCTGGAGTAGGGAACTAGTTGCCCAAAATGAGCAGTTCTTC.

The V call is TRBV4-3, the J call TRBJ2-3; 8 bases agree with TRBD2. CDR1 LGHNA and CDR2 YSLEER come from the germline V gene. The CDR3 is 17 residues long. The junction had 11 bases not matched to a gene; V was cut back by 0 bases and J by 6 bases. The CDR3, as DNA: TGCGCCAGCAGCCAAGACGGACTTACAGCGGGAGATGATACGCAGTATTTT. Its translation: CASSQDGLTAGDDTQYF.

This chain uses TRBV5-1 with TRBJ1-3, with D unclear. The CDR3 contains 15 residues. CDR1 SGHRS and CDR2 YFSETQ come from the germline V gene. V shed 3 bases and J shed 0 bases, with 10 bases lying between them. CDR3 coding DNA: TGCGCCAGCAGCTCCTCGGGTAACTCTGGAAACACCATATATTTT. This translates into CASSSSGNSGNTIYF.

The chain's CDR3 is CASSFGPSGYNEQFF. The CDR3 bases are TGTGCCAGCAGTTTCGGGCCTAGCGGTTACAATGAGCAGTTCTTC. The chain joins TRBV27 to TRBJ2-1; 7 positions agree with TRBD2. The V gene end was trimmed by 3 bases and the J gene end by 4 bases; junction bases not matched to a gene: 6. The CDR3 is made up of 15 amino acids. Germline lookup yields CDR1 MNHEY and CDR2 SMNVEV (reference sequence).

The V call is TRBV7-8, the J call TRBJ1-4; 7 nucleotides agree with TRBD1. Unmatched junction bases numbered 8, after V lost 3 bases and J lost 10 bases. Germline V gene sequence: CDR1 SGHVS, CDR2 FQNEAQ. The CDR3 loop spans 14 amino acids. CDR3 sequence (DNA): TGTGCCAGCAGCTTGAGGGGGCCCCAGGGAAAACTGTTTTTT. Encoded protein: CASSLRGPQGKLFF.

The chain combines TRBV19 with TRBJ2-1; 8 bases match TRBD1. Germline trimming cut 6 bases from V and 2 bases from J; bases unmatched to any gene: 3. Germline V gene lookup returns CDR1 LNHDA and CDR2 SQIVND (reference sequence). The CDR3 sequence is 14 residues long. In DNA, the CDR3 is TGTGCCAGTAGAGGGACAGGCCCCTACAATGAGCAGTTCTTC. This codes for CASRGTGPYNEQFF.

This clone has more than one count but fewer than ten. The chain carries TRBV4-2 and TRBJ1-1; D not resolved. The CDR3 has 14 amino acids. The V gene lost 0 bases and the J gene lost 7 bases, with 12 bases spanning the gap. Germline-derived CDR1 and CDR2 are LGHNA and YNFKEQ. The CDR3 sequence is CASSQDFGPVEAFF. CDR3 nucleotide sequence: TGTGCCAGCAGCCAAGATTTTGGGCCCGTTGAAGCTTTCTTT.

V is TRBV7-2 and J is TRBJ2-5; maybe TRBD2 (6 bases). TRBJ2-7 explains the end of the DNA better; the J call may be wrong. This CDR3 is built from 15 residues. CDR1 and CDR2 from the germline V gene are SGHTA and FQGNSA. CDR3 residues: CASSLGPGLTYEQYF. The CDR3 nucleotides read TGTGCCAGCAGCTTAGGGCCGGGACTGACCTACGAGCAGTACTTC.